The T cell receptor beta chain under discussion was sequenced for a study of CD8 T cells in Susac syndrome. This clonotype was seen only once. CD8+ and CD4+ blood T cells underwent TCR beta sequencing. Random-hexamer reverse transcription was applied to about 0.45 to 1 ug RNA. Via MiXCR, TCRdb re-called the immunoSEQ multiplex PCR reads, giving one row per CDR3 protein. The sample carries fewer than 300,000 distinct CDR3 sequences, about 85% recorded once. The CDR3 covers 15 residues. Deletions cut 11 bases from V and 1 base from J, with 15 bases between. This chain uses TRBV12-3 or TRBV12-4 with TRBJ1-6; possible D gene TRBD1, 6 bases. This TCR was sampled from a human donor with multiple sclerosis. Sequenced sample: CD8+ T cells from PBMCs. CDR3 nucleotide sequence: TGTGCCTCCTTAGGGGGTGAATCCTATAATTCACCCCTCCACTTT. It encodes CASLGGESYNSPLHF.